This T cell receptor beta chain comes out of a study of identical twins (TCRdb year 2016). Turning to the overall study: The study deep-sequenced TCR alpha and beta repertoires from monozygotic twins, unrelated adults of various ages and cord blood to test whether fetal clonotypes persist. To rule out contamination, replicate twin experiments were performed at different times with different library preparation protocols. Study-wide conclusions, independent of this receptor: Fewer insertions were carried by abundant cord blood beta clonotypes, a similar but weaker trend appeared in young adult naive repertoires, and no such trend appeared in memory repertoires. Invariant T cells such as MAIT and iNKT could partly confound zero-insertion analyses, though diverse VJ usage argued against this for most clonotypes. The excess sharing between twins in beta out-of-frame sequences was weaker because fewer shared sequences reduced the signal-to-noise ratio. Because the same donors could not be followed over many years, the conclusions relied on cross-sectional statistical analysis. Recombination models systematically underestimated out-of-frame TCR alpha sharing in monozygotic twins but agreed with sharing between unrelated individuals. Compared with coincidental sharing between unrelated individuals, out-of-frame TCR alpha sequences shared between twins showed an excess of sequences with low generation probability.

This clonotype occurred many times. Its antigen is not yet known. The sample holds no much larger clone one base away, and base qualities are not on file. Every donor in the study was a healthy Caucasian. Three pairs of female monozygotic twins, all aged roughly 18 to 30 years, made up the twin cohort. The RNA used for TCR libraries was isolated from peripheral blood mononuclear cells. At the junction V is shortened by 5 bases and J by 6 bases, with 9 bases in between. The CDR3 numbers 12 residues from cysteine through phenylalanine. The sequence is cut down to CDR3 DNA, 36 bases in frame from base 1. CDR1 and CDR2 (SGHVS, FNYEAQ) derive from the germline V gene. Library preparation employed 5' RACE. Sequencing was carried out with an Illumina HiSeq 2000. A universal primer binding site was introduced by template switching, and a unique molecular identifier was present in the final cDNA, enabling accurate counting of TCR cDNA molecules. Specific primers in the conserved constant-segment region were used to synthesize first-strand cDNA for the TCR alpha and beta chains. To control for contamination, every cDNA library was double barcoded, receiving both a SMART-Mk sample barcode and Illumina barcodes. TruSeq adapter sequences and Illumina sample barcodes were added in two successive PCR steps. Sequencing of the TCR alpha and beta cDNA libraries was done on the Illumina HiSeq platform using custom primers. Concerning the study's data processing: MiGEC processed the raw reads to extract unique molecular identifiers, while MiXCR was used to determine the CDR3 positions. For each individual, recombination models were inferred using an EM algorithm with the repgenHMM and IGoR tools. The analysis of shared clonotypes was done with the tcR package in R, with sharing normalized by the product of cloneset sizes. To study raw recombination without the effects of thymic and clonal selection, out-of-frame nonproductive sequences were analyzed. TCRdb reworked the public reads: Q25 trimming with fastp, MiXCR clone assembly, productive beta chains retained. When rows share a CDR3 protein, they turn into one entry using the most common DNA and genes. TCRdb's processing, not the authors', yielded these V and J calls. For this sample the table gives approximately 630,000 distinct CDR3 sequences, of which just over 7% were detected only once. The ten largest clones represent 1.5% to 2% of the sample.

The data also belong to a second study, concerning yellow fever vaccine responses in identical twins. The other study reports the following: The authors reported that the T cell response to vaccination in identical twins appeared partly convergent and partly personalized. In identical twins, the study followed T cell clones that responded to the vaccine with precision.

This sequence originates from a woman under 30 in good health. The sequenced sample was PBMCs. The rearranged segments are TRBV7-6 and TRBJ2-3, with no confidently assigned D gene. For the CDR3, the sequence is CASSRLTDTQYF. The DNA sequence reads TGTGCCAGCAGCCGCCTAACTGATACGCAGTATTTT.